These 6 T cell receptor beta chains were sequenced from one sample in a study of blood T cells in healthy people across ages. It was with a sample-barcoded 5' primer and a J-beta primer mix that a second PCR of about 7 to 12 cycles was run. Using its own MiXCR run on the 5' RACE reads, TCRdb lists one record per CDR3 protein. The table records 600,000 to 800,000 distinct CDR3 sequences, 40% to 65% of them present only once. Sequenced material: blood. These receptors were obtained from a woman aged 80 or over in good health.

The V gene is TRBV5-1, the J gene TRBJ2-1; 8 bases are shared with TRBD1. V dropped 4 bases and J dropped 4; count of bases not matched to a gene: 10. CDR1 and CDR2 (germline): SGHRS, YFSETQ. CDR3 length: 16 amino acids. CDR3: CASSPLQGGTYNEQFF. CDR3 DNA sequence: TGCGCCAGCAGCCCATTACAGGGGGGCACTTACAATGAGCAGTTCTTC.

At least ten counts were recorded for this clonotype. The V and J genes are TRBV20-1 and TRBJ2-1; D is unclear. The V gene lost 3 bases and the J gene lost 0 bases, with 6 bases spanning the gap. This CDR3 is built from 13 residues. Germline V CDR1 and CDR2: DFQATT, SNEGSKA (reference sequence). The CDR3: CSASTVSYNEQFF. In nucleotides, the CDR3 is TGCAGTGCTAGTACGGTCTCCTACAATGAGCAGTTCTTC.

This clonotype was counted ten times or more. V gene TRBV12-3 or TRBV12-4 combines with J gene TRBJ2-4, with D maybe TRBD1 (5 bases). Trimming cost V 3 bases and J 2 bases, with 11 bases left between them. This CDR3 has 15 amino acids. CDR3 in DNA: TGTGCCAGCAGTTTCAGCTTGGGGCCCAAAAACATTCAGTACTTC. It yields the protein CASSFSLGPKNIQYF.

Worth noting for this clonotype: A read error is possible here, since a much larger clone lies one base away. V is TRBV9 and J is TRBJ2-4; 11 positions match TRBD2. The J call may be faulty, since TRBJ2-7 better matches the DNA end. The CDR3 runs 15 residues. Germline CDR1 reads SGDLS; CDR2 reads YYNGEE. CDR3 in amino acids: CASSVGDSGGDEQYF. The CDR3 DNA follows: TGTGCCAGCAGCGTAGGCGATAGCGGGGGGGACGAGCAGTACTTC.

This clonotype was counted at least ten times. This may come from a read error, since a much larger clone is one base off. The chain uses TRBV29-1 and TRBJ2-5; 9 bases agree with TRBD1. The CDR3 totals 15 residues. The germline V gene encodes CDR1 SQVTM and CDR2 ANQGSEA. Germline trimming cut 6 bases from V and 11 bases from J; bases unmatched to any gene: 19. The CDR3 protein is CSVPLGTGNFNEQYF. The CDR3 DNA is TGCAGCGTCCCCTTAGGGACAGGGAATTTCAATGAGCAGTACTTC.

J is TRBJ2-5 and V is TRBV20-1, with D perhaps matching TRBD2 (5 bases). V was clipped by 0 bases and J by 11 bases, with 28 bases between them. There are 17 residues in the CDR3. From germline, CDR1 is DFQATT and CDR2 SNEGSKA (reference sequence). CDR3 amino acids: CSARDWGSAPTGNEQYF. The CDR3 nucleotides are TGCAGTGCTAGAGATTGGGGATCCGCACCCACGGGGAATGAGCAGTACTTC.